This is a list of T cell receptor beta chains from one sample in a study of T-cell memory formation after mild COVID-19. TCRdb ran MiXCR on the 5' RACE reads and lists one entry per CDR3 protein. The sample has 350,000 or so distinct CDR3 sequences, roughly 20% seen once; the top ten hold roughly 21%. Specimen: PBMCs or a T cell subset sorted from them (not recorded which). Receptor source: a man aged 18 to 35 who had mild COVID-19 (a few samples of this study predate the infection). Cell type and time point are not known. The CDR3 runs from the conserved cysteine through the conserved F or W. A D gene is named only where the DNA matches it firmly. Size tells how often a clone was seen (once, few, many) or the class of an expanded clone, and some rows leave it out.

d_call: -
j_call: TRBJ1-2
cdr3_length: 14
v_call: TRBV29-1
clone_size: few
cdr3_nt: TGCAGCGTTGATGCAGGGTCGGAGGACTATGGCTACACCTTC
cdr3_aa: CSVDAGSEDYGYTF

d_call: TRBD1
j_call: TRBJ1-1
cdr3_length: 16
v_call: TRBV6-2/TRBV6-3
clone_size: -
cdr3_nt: TGTGCCAGCAGTCCAAACAGGGGACAGGGAAGCACTGAAGCTTTCTTT
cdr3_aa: CASSPNRGQGSTEAFF

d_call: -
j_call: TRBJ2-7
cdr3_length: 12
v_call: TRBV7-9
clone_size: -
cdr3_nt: TGTGCCAGCAGCTTAGAAGTCGGCGAGCAGTACTTC
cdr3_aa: CASSLEVGEQYF

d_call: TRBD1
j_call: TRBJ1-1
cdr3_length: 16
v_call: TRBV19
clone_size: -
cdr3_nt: TGTGCCAGTATTGCCCACCCCCAGGGACAGGGCTATGAAGCTTTCTTT
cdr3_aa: CASIAHPQGQGYEAFF

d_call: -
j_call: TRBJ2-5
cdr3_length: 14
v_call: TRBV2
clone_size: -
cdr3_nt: TGTGCCAGCAGCGGGATCATAACCCAAGAGACCCAGTACTTC
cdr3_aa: CASSGIITQETQYF

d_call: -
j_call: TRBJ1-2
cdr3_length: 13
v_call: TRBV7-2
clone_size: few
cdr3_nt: TGTGCCAGCAGCTTAGCGCGCCGGTATGGCTACACCTTC
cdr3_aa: CASSLARRYGYTF

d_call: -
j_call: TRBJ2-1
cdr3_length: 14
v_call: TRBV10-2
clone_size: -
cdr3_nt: TGCGCCAGCGGCCCAGTGAGCTCCTACAATGAGCAGTTCTTC
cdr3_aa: CASGPVSSYNEQFF

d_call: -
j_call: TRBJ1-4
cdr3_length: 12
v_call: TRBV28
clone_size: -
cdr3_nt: TGTGCCGCGGGGGGGAGGGATGAAAAACTGTTTTTT
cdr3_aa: CAAGGRDEKLFF

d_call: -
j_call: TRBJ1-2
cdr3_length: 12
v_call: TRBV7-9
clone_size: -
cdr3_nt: TGTGCCAGCAGCAGGGGTTCGGATGGCTACACCTTC
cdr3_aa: CASSRGSDGYTF

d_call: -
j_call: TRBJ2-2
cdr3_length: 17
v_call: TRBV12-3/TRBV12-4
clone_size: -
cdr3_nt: TGTGCCAGCAGCACGGGACGTGGCCAAGATGGTACCGGGGAGCTGTTTTTT
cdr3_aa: CASSTGRGQDGTGELFF

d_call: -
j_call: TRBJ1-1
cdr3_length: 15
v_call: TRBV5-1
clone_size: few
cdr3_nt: TGCGCCAGCAGCTTGGTTCCCGGGGCGAACACTGAAGCTTTCTTT
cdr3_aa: CASSLVPGANTEAFF

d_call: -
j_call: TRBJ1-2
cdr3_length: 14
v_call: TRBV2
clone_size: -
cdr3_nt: TGTGCCAGCACCCCGCCGGGCGATCACTATGGCTACACCTTC
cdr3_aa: CASTPPGDHYGYTF

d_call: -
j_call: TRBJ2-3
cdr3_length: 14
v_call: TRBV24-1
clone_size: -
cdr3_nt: TGTGCCACCAGTGATCGGCAGGTTCAGGATACGCAGTATTTT
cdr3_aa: CATSDRQVQDTQYF

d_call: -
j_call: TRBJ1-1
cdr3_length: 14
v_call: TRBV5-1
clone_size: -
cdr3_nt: TGCGCCAGCAGCCCGGCTGGGATGAACACTGAAGCTTTCTTT
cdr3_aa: CASSPAGMNTEAFF

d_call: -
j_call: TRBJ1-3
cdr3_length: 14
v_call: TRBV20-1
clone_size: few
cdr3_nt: TGCAGTGCTAGAGATCCAAGCTCTGGAAACACCATATATTTT
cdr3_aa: CSARDPSSGNTIYF

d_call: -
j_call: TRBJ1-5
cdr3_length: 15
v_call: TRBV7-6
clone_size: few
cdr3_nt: TGTGCCAGCAGCTTAGAAGAAGGGGGCAATCAGCCCCAGCATTTT
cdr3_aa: CASSLEEGGNQPQHF

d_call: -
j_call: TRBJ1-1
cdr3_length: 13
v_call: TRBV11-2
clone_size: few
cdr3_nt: TGTGCCAGCAGCCCGGCCTTGGGAACTGAAGCTTTCTTT
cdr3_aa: CASSPALGTEAFF

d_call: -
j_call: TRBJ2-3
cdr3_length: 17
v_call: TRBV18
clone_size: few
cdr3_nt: TGTGCCAGCTCACCCAATGGCGGAAGAGCTAGCACAGATACGCAGTATTTT
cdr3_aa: CASSPNGGRASTDTQYF

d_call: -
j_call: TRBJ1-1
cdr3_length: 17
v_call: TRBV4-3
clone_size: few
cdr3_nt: TGCGCCAGCAGCCCCACGGGGGAGGGCCCTCTGAACACTGAAGCTTTCTTT
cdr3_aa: CASSPTGEGPLNTEAFF

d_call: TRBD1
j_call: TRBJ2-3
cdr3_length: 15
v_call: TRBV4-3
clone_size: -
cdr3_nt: TGCGCCAGCAGCCTTGGACAGGGCTTCCCAGATACGCAGTATTTT
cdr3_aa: CASSLGQGFPDTQYF

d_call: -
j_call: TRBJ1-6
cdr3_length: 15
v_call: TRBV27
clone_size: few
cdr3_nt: TGTGCCAGCAGTCCCGTCCGGGCCTCAAATTCACCCCTCCACTTT
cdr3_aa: CASSPVRASNSPLHF

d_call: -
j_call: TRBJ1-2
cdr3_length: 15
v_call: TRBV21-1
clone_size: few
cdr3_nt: TGTGCCAGCAGCAAAGCAAAACAGGGGCGCGATGGCTACACCTTC
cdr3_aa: CASSKAKQGRDGYTF

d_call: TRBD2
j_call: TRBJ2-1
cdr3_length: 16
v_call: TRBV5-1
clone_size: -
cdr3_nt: TGCGCCAGCAACCCCTTGGGGGCTAGCGGGGACAATGAGCAGTTCTTC
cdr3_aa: CASNPLGASGDNEQFF

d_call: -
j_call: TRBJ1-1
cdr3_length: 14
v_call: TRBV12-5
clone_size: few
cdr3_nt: TGTGCTAGTGGTTCCAGGGGAGGTTTCACTGAAGCTTTCTTT
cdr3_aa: CASGSRGGFTEAFF

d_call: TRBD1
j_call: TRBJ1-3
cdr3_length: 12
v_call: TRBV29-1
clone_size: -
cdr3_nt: TGCAGCGCGGGACAGGGAGGAAACACCATATATTTT
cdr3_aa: CSAGQGGNTIYF

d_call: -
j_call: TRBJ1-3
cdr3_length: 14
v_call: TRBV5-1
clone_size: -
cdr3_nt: TGCGCCAGCAGTTTGGGGTACTCTGGAAACACCATATATTTT
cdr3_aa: CASSLGYSGNTIYF

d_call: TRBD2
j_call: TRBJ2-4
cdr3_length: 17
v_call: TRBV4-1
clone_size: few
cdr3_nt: TGCGCCAGCAGCCGAACTTCGACTAGCGGTGCCAAAAACATTCAGTACTTC
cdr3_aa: CASSRTSTSGAKNIQYF

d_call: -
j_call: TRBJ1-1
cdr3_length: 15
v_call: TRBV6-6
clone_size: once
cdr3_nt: TGTGCCAGCAGTCGAGCCGGGCTAGAGGACACTGAAGCTTTCTTT
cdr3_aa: CASSRAGLEDTEAFF

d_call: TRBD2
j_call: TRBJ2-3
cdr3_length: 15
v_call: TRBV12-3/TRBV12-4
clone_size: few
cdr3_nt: TGTGCCAGCAGTCCCGGCGGGGGGTTGGGAGATACGCAGTATTTT
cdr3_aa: CASSPGGGLGDTQYF

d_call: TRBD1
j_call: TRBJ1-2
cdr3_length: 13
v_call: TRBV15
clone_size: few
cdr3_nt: TGTGCCACCAGCTGGACAGGCGACTATGGCTACACCTTC
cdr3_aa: CATSWTGDYGYTF

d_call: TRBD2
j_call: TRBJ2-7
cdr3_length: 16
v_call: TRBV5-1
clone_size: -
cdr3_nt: TGCGCCAGCAGCTTAACTAGCGGGGGGGCTTCGCGGGAGCAGTACTTC
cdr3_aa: CASSLTSGGASREQYF

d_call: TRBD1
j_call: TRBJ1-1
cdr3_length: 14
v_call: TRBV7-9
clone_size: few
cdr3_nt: TGTGCCAGCAGCGATACTGACAGGGAGGAGGGGGCTTTCTTT
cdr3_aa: CASSDTDREEGAFF

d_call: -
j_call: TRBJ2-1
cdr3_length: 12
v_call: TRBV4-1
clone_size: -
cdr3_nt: TGCGCCAGCAGCCAATGGGTTAATGAGCAGTTCTTC
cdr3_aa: CASSQWVNEQFF

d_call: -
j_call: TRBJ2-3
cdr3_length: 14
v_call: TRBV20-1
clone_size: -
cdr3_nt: TGCAGTGCGAGGGCAGGGGCAGGCACAGATACGCAGTATTTT
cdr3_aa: CSARAGAGTDTQYF

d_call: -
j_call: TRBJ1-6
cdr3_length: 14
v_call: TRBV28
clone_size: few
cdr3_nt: TGTGCCAGCAGTAGGGGGGGAGATGCGTCACCCCTCCACTTT
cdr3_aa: CASSRGGDASPLHF

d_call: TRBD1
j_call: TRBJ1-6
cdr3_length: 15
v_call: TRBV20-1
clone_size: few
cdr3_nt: TGCAGTGCTAGCCTCCACAGGGGTCTCGGGTCACCCCTCCACTTT
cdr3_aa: CSASLHRGLGSPLHF

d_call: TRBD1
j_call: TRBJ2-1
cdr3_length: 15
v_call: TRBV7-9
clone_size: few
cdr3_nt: TGTGCCAGCAGCCTGGGACAGGGGGAGAAAATTGAGCAGTTCTTC
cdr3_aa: CASSLGQGEKIEQFF

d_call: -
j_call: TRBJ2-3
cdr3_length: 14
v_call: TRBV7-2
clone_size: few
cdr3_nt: TGTGCCAGCAGCTTAACGGGGGGCCCAGATACGCAGTATTTT
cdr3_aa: CASSLTGGPDTQYF

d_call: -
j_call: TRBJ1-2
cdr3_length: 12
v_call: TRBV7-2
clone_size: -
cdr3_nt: TGTGCCAGCATCCAACCTAACTATGGCTACACCTTC
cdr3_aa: CASIQPNYGYTF

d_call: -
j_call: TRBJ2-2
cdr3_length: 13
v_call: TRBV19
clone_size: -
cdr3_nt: TGTGCCAGTAACATAGGGCACACCGGGGAGCTGTTTTTT
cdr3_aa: CASNIGHTGELFF

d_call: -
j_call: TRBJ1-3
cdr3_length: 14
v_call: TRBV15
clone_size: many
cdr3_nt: TGTGCCACCAGCGGACCGGGCTCTGGAAACACCATATATTTT
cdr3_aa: CATSGPGSGNTIYF

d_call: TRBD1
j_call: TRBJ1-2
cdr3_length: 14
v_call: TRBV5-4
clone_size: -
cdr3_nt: TGTGCCAGCACCGACCCGGGACAGTGGTATGGCTACACCTTC
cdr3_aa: CASTDPGQWYGYTF

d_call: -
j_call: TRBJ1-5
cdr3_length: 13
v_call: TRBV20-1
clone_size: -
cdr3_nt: TGCAGTGCTATTGTCTGGGAAAATCAGCCCCAGCATTTT
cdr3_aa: CSAIVWENQPQHF

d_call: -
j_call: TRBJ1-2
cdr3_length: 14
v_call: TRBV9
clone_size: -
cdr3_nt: TGTGCCAGCAGCGTAATAGGAGGGTCGTATGGCTACACCTTC
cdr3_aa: CASSVIGGSYGYTF

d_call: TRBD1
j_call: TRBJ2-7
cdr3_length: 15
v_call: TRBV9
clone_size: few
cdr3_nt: TGTGCCAGCAGCCTCACAGGACAGGGGGCCAACGAGCAGTACTTC
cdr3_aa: CASSLTGQGANEQYF

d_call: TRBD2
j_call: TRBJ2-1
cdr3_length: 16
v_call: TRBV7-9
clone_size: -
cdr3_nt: TGTGCCTTGGGGACTAGCGGGGGCAGCTCCTACAATGAGCAGTTCTTC
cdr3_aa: CALGTSGGSSYNEQFF

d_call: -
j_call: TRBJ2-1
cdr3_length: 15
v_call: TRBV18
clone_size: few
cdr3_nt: TGTGCCAGCTCACCACTTCCCGGGGGGCACAATGAGCAGTTCTTC
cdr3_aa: CASSPLPGGHNEQFF

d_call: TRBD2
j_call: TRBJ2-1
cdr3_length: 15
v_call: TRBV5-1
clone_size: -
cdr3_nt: TGCGCCAGCAGCTTGCTCCCTGCGGGAGAAAATGAGCAGTTCTTC
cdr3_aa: CASSLLPAGENEQFF

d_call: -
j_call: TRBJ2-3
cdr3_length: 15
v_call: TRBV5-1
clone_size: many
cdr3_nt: TGCGCCAGCAGCTACCAGGGAACTAGCACAGATACGCAGTATTTT
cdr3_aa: CASSYQGTSTDTQYF

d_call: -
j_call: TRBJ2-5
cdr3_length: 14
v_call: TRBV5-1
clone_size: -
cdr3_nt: TGCGCCAGCAGCTTGGAGTCCAACCAAGAGACCCAGTACTTC
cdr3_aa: CASSLESNQETQYF

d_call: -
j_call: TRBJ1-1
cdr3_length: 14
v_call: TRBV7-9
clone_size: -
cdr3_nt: TGTGCCAGCAGCTCACCAGGGGATGCCACTGAAGCTTTCTTT
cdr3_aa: CASSSPGDATEAFF

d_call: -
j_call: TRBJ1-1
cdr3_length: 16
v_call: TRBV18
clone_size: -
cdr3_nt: TGTGCCAGCTCACAGGGCTTCAGGGGAAAAGTCGCTGAAGCTTTCTTT
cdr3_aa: CASSQGFRGKVAEAFF

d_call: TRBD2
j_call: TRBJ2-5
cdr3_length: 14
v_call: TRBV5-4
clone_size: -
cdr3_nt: TGTGCCAGCAGCTCGGGGGGACTACCAGAGACCCAGTACTTC
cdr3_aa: CASSSGGLPETQYF

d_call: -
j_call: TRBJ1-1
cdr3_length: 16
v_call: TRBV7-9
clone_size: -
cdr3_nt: TGTGCCAGCAGCCCCGTCCCGGCGGGGATGAACACTGAAGCTTTCTTT
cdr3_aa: CASSPVPAGMNTEAFF